The 24 T cell receptor beta chains in this list originate from one sample, sequenced in a study of cytotoxic CD8 clonotypes in ibrutinib-treated CLL. Repertoires were generated with immunoSEQ multiplex PCR, while TCRdb's copy carries only in-frame clones and drops some. The sample contains about 49,000 clones, approximately 50% of which appear only once. The sample in question was PBMCs, obtained after 12 months of ibrutinib treatment. Receptors were obtained from a human donor with chronic lymphocytic leukemia.

The chain uses TRBV27 and TRBJ1-1, with D possibly being TRBD1 (5 bases). This CDR3 is built from 15 residues. V was cut by 4 bases and J by 10 bases, with 22 bases left in between. In germline, CDR1 is MNHEY, CDR2 SMNVEV (reference sequence). CDR3 nucleotide sequence: TGTGCCAGCAGTTCGACCCTGCGGGGGTTTATGTTAGCTTTCTTT. Amino acid sequence: CASSSTLRGFMLAFF.

This clone came up a few times. The chain joins TRBV7-8 to TRBJ1-5; maybe TRBD1 (6 bases). Germline CDR1 and CDR2: SGHVS and FQNEAQ. The CDR3 covers 15 residues. Trimming took off 5 bases at V and 7 bases at J, with 18 bases between the two ends. In nucleotides, the CDR3 is TGTGCCAGCAGCGCGGGCGCGACAGGCGTACAGCCCCAGCATTTT. Translated, it gives CASSAGATGVQPQHF.

This clone was counted only a few times. This chain links TRBV27 with TRBJ2-7; TRBD2 matches 12 bases. Trimming at V came to 2 bases and at J to 2 bases, leaving 13 bases not matched to a gene. The V gene's germline CDR1 is MNHEY and CDR2 SMNVEV (reference sequence). The CDR3 has 19 amino acids. The CDR3 region is CASSLISASGRARTYEQYF. In DNA, the CDR3 is TGTGCCAGCAGTTTAATTTCGGCTAGCGGGAGGGCCAGGACCTACGAGCAGTACTTC.

This chain uses TRBV7-9 with TRBJ1-5, with D unresolved. CDR3 length equals 14 residues. CDR1 is SEHNR and CDR2 is FQNEAQ in the germline V gene (reference sequence). The V gene lost 0 bases and the J gene lost 4 bases, with 7 bases spanning the gap. The CDR3 loop reads CASSLATPNQPQHF. The CDR3 bases are TGTGCCAGCAGCTTAGCGACACCGAATCAGCCCCAGCATTTT. Variable domain in full (rest from reference TRBV7-9 and TRBJ1-5): DTGVSQNPRHKITKRGQNVTFRCDPISEHNRLYWYRQTLGQGPEFLTYFQNEAQLEKSRLLSDRFSAERPKGSFSTLEIQRTEQGDSAMYLCASSLATPNQPQHFGDGTRLSIL.

The chain employs TRBV5-6 and TRBJ1-2; 9 positions agree with TRBD1. V lost 4 bases and J lost 7; bases outside the gene matches: 8. This CDR3 has 14 residues. Germline CDR1 is SGHDT and CDR2 is YYEEEE. The CDR3 DNA follows: TGTGCCAGCAGCATCCGGGACAGGGCGTCTGGCTACACCTTC. Its translation is CASSIRDRASGYTF.

The V call is TRBV4-1, the J call TRBJ2-7; 10 bases align to TRBD1. V was clipped by 0 bases and J by 4 bases; unmatched bases: 3. The germline V gene has CDR1 MGHRA and CDR2 YSYEKL. The CDR3 extends over 15 amino acids. For the CDR3, the DNA is TGCGCCAGCAGCCAAGAGGGACAGGGGTGGTACGAGCAGTACTTC. This sequence encodes CASSQEGQGWYEQYF.

The gene calls are TRBV6-1 and TRBJ1-5; D is unclear. This CDR3 is 13 amino acids long. V was pared by 7 bases and J by 1 base, with 8 bases between. Germline loops: CDR1 MNHNS, CDR2 SASEGT. CDR3 region: CASIQGSNQPQHF. Written as DNA, the CDR3 is TGTGCCAGCATCCAAGGAAGCAATCAGCCCCAGCATTTT.

The rearrangement uses TRBV13 and TRBJ1-1; 9 bases are shared with TRBD1. V shed 2 bases and J 5 bases; nucleotides not matched to a gene: 3. The germline V gene encodes CDR1 PRHDT and CDR2 FYEKMQ (reference sequence). The CDR3 is made up of 14 amino acids. CDR3 coding DNA: TGTGCCAGCAGCTTAAGGACAGGGGAAACTGAAGCTTTCTTT. Its protein is CASSLRTGETEAFF.

This clone was seen a handful of times. This sequence joins TRBV18 and TRBJ2-1; D is uncertain. Germline lookup yields CDR1 KGHSH and CDR2 LQKENI. V gave up 3 bases and J gave up 0 bases, with 12 bases separating them. The CDR3 spans 16 residues. Written as DNA, the CDR3 is TGTGCCAGCTCACCCGACTGGGTCGGCTCCTACAATGAGCAGTTCTTC. As protein: CASSPDWVGSYNEQFF.

This chain joins TRBV18 and TRBJ2-7; D call uncertain. The V end lost 1 base, the J end lost 3 bases, and 7 bases lay between the germline ends. The CDR3 consists of 13 residues. CDR1 KGHSH and CDR2 LQKENI come from the germline V gene. The CDR3 here is CASSPLADYEQYF. In nucleotides, the CDR3 is TGTGCCAGCTCACCACTGGCGGACTACGAGCAGTACTTC.

The rearrangement uses TRBV4-2 and TRBJ2-2; D tentatively reads TRBD1 or TRBD2 (5 bases each). Germline V gives CDR1 LGHNA, CDR2 YNFKEQ. This CDR3 is built from 15 residues. V dropped 3 bases and J dropped 0 bases, with 8 bases sitting between them. CDR3 in DNA: TGTGCCAGCAGCCAGGGACCCGCGAACACCGGGGAGCTGTTTTTT. Translation gives CASSQGPANTGELFF.

As for this clone: Other DNA sequences in the sample encode the same CDR3. The V gene is TRBV9, the J gene TRBJ2-2, with D maybe TRBD2 (6 bases). Trimming removed 4 bases from V and 2 bases from J, with 9 bases in between. This CDR3 has 14 residues. The germline CDR1 and CDR2 sequences are SGDLS and YYNGEE. CDR3 DNA: TGTGCCAGCAGCTCTAGCGCTAACACCGGGGAGCTGTTTTTT. This translates into CASSSSANTGELFF.

This clone came up a few times. Within the sample, other DNA sequences also encode this same CDR3. The J gene is TRBJ1-1, the V gene TRBV6-1; D uncertain. This CDR3 is built from 14 residues. Germline values: CDR1 MNHNS, CDR2 SASEGT. Trimming removed 2 bases from V and 0 bases from J, with 7 bases in between. The CDR3 sequence: CASSERQLNTEAFF. In DNA form, the CDR3 reads TGTGCCAGCAGTGAACGGCAGTTGAACACTGAAGCTTTCTTT.

This rearrangement joins TRBV11-2 to TRBJ2-1; D is possibly TRBD1 (6 bases). The CDR3 totals 17 residues. Germline loops: CDR1 SGHAT, CDR2 FQNNGV. V shed 3 bases and J shed 2 bases, with 17 bases lying between them. The CDR3: CASSFPYPTGTYNEQFF. The CDR3 DNA is TGTGCCAGCAGCTTCCCTTACCCAACAGGGACCTACAATGAGCAGTTCTTC. Full variable domain (rest looked up from reference TRBV11-2 and TRBJ2-1): EAGVAQSPRYKIIEKRQSVAFWCNPISGHATLYWYQQILGQGPKLLIQFQNNGVVDDSQLPKDRFSAERLKGVDSTLKIQPAKLEDSAVYLCASSFPYPTGTYNEQFFGPGTRLTVL.

The V and J genes are TRBV5-8 and TRBJ1-5, with TRBD1 as a possible D gene (6 bases). Trimming shortened V by 0 bases and J by 0 bases, and 13 bases separated the two germline ends. Germline V gives CDR1 SGHTS, CDR2 YDEGEE. The CDR3 totals 17 residues. The chain's CDR3 is CASSLEGGLYSNQPQHF. In nucleotides, the CDR3 is TGTGCCAGCAGCTTGGAGGGGGGTCTATATAGCAATCAGCCCCAGCATTTT.

This clone was counted once. This rearrangement joins TRBV15 to TRBJ1-4; D is unclear. Trimming took off 5 bases at V and 5 bases at J, with 15 bases between the two ends. The CDR3 extends over 15 amino acids. Germline V gene sequence: CDR1 LNHNV, CDR2 YYDKDF (reference sequence). The CDR3 reads CATSSRGSTNEKLFF. CDR3 DNA sequence: TGTGCCACCAGCTCACGAGGATCCACCAATGAAAAACTGTTTTTT.

The chain is built from TRBV6-6 and TRBJ1-3; 7 bases line up with TRBD1. CDR1 and CDR2 (germline): MNHNY, SVGAGI (reference sequence). V lost 2 bases, J lost 0 bases, and 4 bases stayed unmatched. The CDR3 consists of 16 residues. CDR3 amino acids: CASSYRGQSSGNTIYF. CDR3 in DNA: TGTGCCAGCAGTTACAGGGGGCAGAGCTCTGGAAACACCATATATTTT.

With respect to this clone: Other nucleotide sequences from this sample produce the same CDR3. The chain combines TRBV2 with TRBJ2-7; a possible D gene is TRBD1 (6 bases). CDR1 and CDR2 from the germline V gene are SNHLY and FYNNEI. CDR3 length: 14 residues. Trimming shortened V by 4 bases and J by 0 bases, and 10 bases separated the two germline ends. The CDR3 sequence is CASSGQGSSYEQYF. The DNA of the CDR3 is TGTGCCAGCAGTGGCCAGGGGAGCTCCTACGAGCAGTACTTC.

The genes are TRBV5-1 and TRBJ2-7; tentatively, D is TRBD1 (5 bases). V dropped 0 bases and J dropped 2 bases, with 6 bases sitting between them. The CDR3 covers 13 residues. Germline CDR1 SGHRS, CDR2 YFSETQ. CDR3: CASSLEGAYEQYF. The CDR3 DNA follows: TGCGCCAGCAGCTTGGAAGGGGCCTACGAGCAGTACTTC. The variable domain in full, with the rest retrieved from reference TRBV5-1 and TRBJ2-7, is KAGVTQTPRYLIKTRGQQVTLSCSPISGHRSVSWYQQTPGQGLQFLFEYFSETQRNKGNFPGRFSGRQFSNSRSEMNVSTLELGDSALYLCASSLEGAYEQYFGPGTRLTVT.

V gene TRBV11-3 combines with J gene TRBJ2-2; D gene uncertain. The germline V gene encodes CDR1 SGHNT and CDR2 YENEEA. CDR3 length: 13 amino acids. V shed 0 bases and J shed 6 bases, with 5 bases lying between them. The CDR3 is CASSLDGSGELFF. CDR3 nucleotide sequence: TGTGCCAGCAGCTTAGATGGGTCCGGGGAGCTGTTTTTT. The whole variable domain, remainder taken from reference TRBV11-3 and TRBJ2-2, is EAGVVQSPRYKIIEKKQPVAFWCNPISGHNTLYWYLQNLGQGPELLIRYENEEAVDDSQLPKDRFSAERLKGVDSTLKIQPAELGDSAVYLCASSLDGSGELFFGEGSRLTVL.

V gene TRBV7-9 combines with J gene TRBJ1-6; 10 nucleotides line up with TRBD1. V was clipped by 6 bases and J by 8 bases; unmatched bases: 10. Germline-derived CDR1 and CDR2 are SEHNR and FQNEAQ (reference sequence). This CDR3 spans 16 amino acids. CDR3 loop: CASSLLGQGMDSPLHF. The CDR3 nucleotides are TGTGCCAGCAGTTTGCTGGGACAGGGGATGGATTCACCCCTCCACTTT.

The CDR3, as DNA: TGTGCCAGCGTTAACAGGGGGAGGGATCAGCCCCAGCATTTT. It encodes CASVNRGRDQPQHF. V gene TRBV28 combines with J gene TRBJ1-5; 8 bases agree with TRBD1. Germline CDR1 MDHEN, CDR2 SYDVKM. This CDR3 comprises 14 residues. Trimming removed 8 bases from V and 5 bases from J; junction bases left unmatched: 8.

The chain recombines TRBV4-3 with TRBJ1-1; D remains ambiguous. CDR3 size: 11 residues. The germline V gene encodes CDR1 LGHNA and CDR2 YSLEER. V was pared by 4 bases and J by 0 bases, with 0 bases between. Here the CDR3 DNA reads TGCGCCAGCAGCCTGAACACTGAAGCTTTCTTT. Amino acid sequence: CASSLNTEAFF.

A few counts support this clone. V usage is TRBV19 and J usage is TRBJ1-5; D not certain. The ends were cut back, 4 bases at V and 2 bases at J, with 12 bases in the middle. This CDR3 is 15 amino acids long. The germline V gene encodes CDR1 LNHDA and CDR2 SQIVND (reference sequence). This chain's CDR3 is CASSSPPQGNQPQHF. In DNA form, the CDR3 reads TGTGCCAGTAGTAGTCCACCTCAGGGCAATCAGCCCCAGCATTTT. Supplemented by reference TRBV19 and TRBJ1-5, the full variable domain reads DGGITQSPKYLFRKEGQNVTLSCEQNLNHDAMYWYRQDPGQGLRLIYYSQIVNDFQKGDIAEGYSVSREKKESFPLTVTSAQKNPTAFYLCASSSPPQGNQPQHFGDGTRLSIL.